These 11 T cell receptor beta chains came from one sample sequenced in a study of cytomegalovirus exposure and HLA in healthy donors (TCRdb year 2017). The method was the immunoSEQ multiplex PCR assay. For the multiplex PCR, a mixture combining 60 forward primers for TCR Vbeta segments and 13 reverse primers for TCR Jbeta segments was used. TCRdb mirrors the immuneACCESS table, restricted to in-frame sequences. Some clones are absent from its copies; in checked studies, under half trace to an unresolved V gene, and the reason for the others is unknown. The sample profile shows 80,000 to 130,000 clones; around 80% of them were found once. The ten largest account for 4.1% of the sample. Sequencing was done on a sample of PBMCs. Every receptor here comes from a female donor in good health and CMV-seropositive.

The rearrangement links TRBV4-1 to TRBJ2-7; D is possibly TRBD2 (5 bases). Looked up from germline, CDR1 is MGHRA and CDR2 is YSYEKL. The CDR3 is 16 amino acids. Between the trimmed V and J ends, which lost 2 bases and 2 bases, there was a span of 16 bases. The CDR3 is CASSQYSGDRTYEQYF. In nucleotides, the CDR3 is TGCGCCAGCAGCCAATACTCCGGGGATCGAACCTACGAGCAGTACTTC.

The rearrangement uses TRBV5-4 and TRBJ1-4; 8 bases match TRBD1. The CDR3 extends over 13 amino acids. With 4 bases clipped from V and 10 bases from J, the junction kept 6 bases outside the gene matches. CDR1 and CDR2 (germline): SGHNT, YYREEE (reference sequence). The CDR3 reads CASSITGGGKLFF. DNA of the CDR3: TGTGCCAGCAGCATAACAGGGGGGGGAAAACTGTTTTTT.

J is TRBJ2-1 and V is TRBV5-6; 10 bases fit TRBD2. Germline loops: CDR1 SGHDT, CDR2 YYEEEE. The CDR3 sequence is 15 residues long. V was pared by 2 bases and J by 9 bases, with 8 bases of the junction left unmatched. This chain's CDR3 is CASSFSSGRIIEQFF. CDR3 in DNA: TGTGCCAGCAGCTTTAGTAGCGGGAGGATCATTGAGCAGTTCTTC.

The CDR3 protein is CAWSVRQGYEQYF. The CDR3 DNA sequence: TGTGCCTGGAGTGTACGGCAGGGGTACGAGCAGTACTTC. This chain links TRBV30 with TRBJ2-7; a weak D match, TRBD1 (6 bases). V gave up 0 bases and J gave up 4 bases, with 10 bases separating them. The CDR3 consists of 13 residues. Germline loops: CDR1 GTSNPN, CDR2 SVGIG (reference sequence).

The CDR3 loop is CASSAGGPNTGELFF. CDR3 coding DNA: TGTGCCAGCAGCGCAGGGGGCCCGAACACCGGGGAGCTGTTTTTT. The chain is built from TRBV7-7 and TRBJ2-2, with 8 bases matching TRBD1. The junction had 2 bases not matched to a gene; V was cut back by 5 bases and J by 0 bases. The CDR3 runs to 15 residues. Per the germline V gene, CDR1 is SSHAT and CDR2 is FNYEAQ (reference sequence). The full variable domain, in which reference TRBV7-7 and TRBJ2-2 provide the parts outside the CDR3, is GAGVSQSPRYKVTKRGQDVTLRCDPISSHATLYWYQQALGQGPEFLTYFNYEAQPDKSGLPSDRFSAERPEGSISTLTIQRTEQRDSAMYRCASSAGGPNTGELFFGEGSRLTVL.

The chain uses TRBV2 and TRBJ1-5, with D uncertain. CDR3 length: 13 amino acids. V shed 1 base and J shed 7 bases, with 8 bases lying between them. Germline CDR1 reads SNHLY; CDR2 reads FYNNEI. CDR3 sequence (DNA): TGTGCCAGCAGTGAAGAGGGAGGCCAGCCCCAGCATTTT. This codes for CASSEEGGQPQHF. Based on the CDR3 plus reference TRBV2 and TRBJ1-5, the full variable domain is EPEVTQTPSHQVTQMGQEVILRCVPISNHLYFYWYRQILGQKVEFLVSFYNNEISEKSEIFDDQFSVERPDGSNFTLKIRSTKLEDSAMYFCASSEEGGQPQHFGDGTRLSIL.

This chain joins TRBV19 and TRBJ1-3; weak D call: TRBD1 (6 bases). This CDR3 has 15 residues. Looked up from germline, CDR1 is LNHDA and CDR2 is SQIVND (reference sequence). Trimming took off 5 bases at V and 0 bases at J, with 11 bases between the two ends. CDR3 DNA: TGTGCCAGTAGTCCACAGGGCCCCTCTGGAAACACCATATATTTT. Residues: CASSPQGPSGNTIYF.

The gene calls are TRBV11-2 and TRBJ2-7; weak D call: TRBD2 (6 bases). Germline V CDR1 and CDR2: SGHAT, FQNNGV. The V end lost 5 bases, the J end lost 0 bases, and 17 bases lay between the germline ends. CDR3 length: 16 amino acids. This CDR3 reads CASSPILGRSSYEQYF. The CDR3 region has the DNA TGTGCCAGCAGCCCAATCCTGGGGAGGAGCTCCTACGAGCAGTACTTC.

The chain recombines TRBV5-1 with TRBJ2-1, with 9 bases fitting TRBD1. This CDR3 has 13 amino acids. Germline lookup yields CDR1 SGHRS and CDR2 YFSETQ. V shed 4 bases and J 6 bases; nucleotides not matched to a gene: 2. DNA of the CDR3: TGCGCCAGCAGCCCGGGACAGGGCAATGAGCAGTTCTTC. It encodes CASSPGQGNEQFF.

The V call is TRBV6-5, the J call TRBJ2-7, with D tentatively TRBD2 (6 bases). This CDR3 spans 11 amino acids. Germline-derived CDR1 and CDR2 are MNHEY and SVGAGI. The germline V and J ends were trimmed by 7 bases and 9 bases, with 13 bases remaining between them. For the CDR3, the DNA is TGTGCCAGCACCTTCGGGGAGGTGCAGTACTTC. Translated, it gives CASTFGEVQYF.

The chain combines TRBV19 with TRBJ1-4, with TRBD1 identical over 7 bases. This CDR3 is built from 14 residues. CDR1 is LNHDA and CDR2 is SQIVND in the germline V gene (reference sequence). The J segment lost 3 bases and the V segment lost 7 bases, leaving 5 bases of the junction unmatched. CDR3 bases: TGTGCCAGTAAAGCTACAGGGGCTAATGAAAAACTGTTTTTT. The encoded protein is CASKATGANEKLFF.